One T cell receptor beta chain is described in this entry. The specificity of this receptor is unknown. The record has no base qualities; no much larger clone is one base away. Using the immunoSEQ assay, TCRB CDR3 regions were amplified from 2 micrograms of genomic DNA, or from all available DNA when less than that was on hand. The multiplex PCR employed 60 forward primers targeting TCR V beta segments and 13 reverse primers targeting J beta segments. Synthetic control templates were spiked into each sample at limiting dilution to estimate reads per starting template. Reads of 87 bp were generated by sequencing on the Illumina HiSeq System. The original methods were these. PCR and sequencing errors were removed by a nearest neighbor algorithm that merged closely related sequences. TCR overlap was measured as the percentage of unique tumor TCR beta sequences that were also present in the peripheral blood of the same patient. The immuneACCESS repertoire file appears here via TCRdb, limited to in-frame rearrangements. These files lack a portion of the clones; in checked studies, under half of the deficit traces to unresolved V genes, and the cause of the others is not known. V and J calls and clone size are those listed in that table; D and trimming were worked out from the DNA. In all, the sample holds fewer than 90,000 clones, and around 83% of those were seen once. Roughly 6.8% of the sample goes to the ten largest clones.

The CDR3 goes from the cysteine to the phenylalanine over 13 residues. The DNA shown is the 39-base CDR3, in frame from base 1. Sequences MNHEY (CDR1) and SMNVEV (CDR2) are obtained from the germline V gene (reference sequence). The junction carries 15 bases between V and J, which are trimmed by 9 bases and 4 bases respectively. What this sample's time point label stands for: after dendritic cell vaccination, including at tumor progression/relapse. To be selected, patients needed enough residual fresh-frozen tumor tissue and more than two years of available survival data. None of the glioblastoma patients carried an isocitrate dehydrogenase mutation, although molecular status otherwise varied. PBMC were collected before vaccination, two weeks after the third vaccination, and at tumor progression if tumor progression occurred. The Qiagen DNeasy Blood extraction Kit was used to extract genomic DNA.

This entry comes from a study of glioma-infiltrating T cells after dendritic cell vaccination (TCRdb year 2016). For the study in its entirety: The cohort included roughly 15 glioblastoma patients drawn from Phase I and II dendritic cell vaccination trials, of whom 9 were newly diagnosed and 6 had recurrent disease. Patients received autologous tumor lysate-pulsed dendritic cell vaccination between about 2003 and 2013. To make the vaccine, monocyte-derived dendritic cells were cultured for about seven days with IL-4 and GM-CSF and then pulsed overnight with autologous tumor lysate. Each patient was given three intradermal dendritic cell vaccine injections, spaced two weeks apart, in the arm below the axilla. Deep sequencing of TCR beta CDR3 regions was used to quantify tumor-infiltrating lymphocyte content and compare tumor and blood repertoires in dendritic cell-vaccinated glioblastoma patients. TCR sequencing metrics, including TIL content and tumor-blood repertoire overlap, were correlated with survival after dendritic cell vaccination. Findings and caveats that apply to the study as a whole: No direct relationship between TCR clonality and survival was found, suggesting that a diverse polyclonal response may matter. Longer time to progression and overall survival after dendritic cell vaccination were predicted by higher estimated pretreatment TIL content. The TCR overlap response model with three groups was called speculative and said to need prospective validation. The cohort was small and heterogeneous, and full blood and tumor sets were available for few patients, with initial-recurrent tumor pairs available for even fewer patients.

Recombination linked TRBV27 to TRBJ2-5; too little of a D gene remains to name it. Material: blood, obtained after dendritic cell vaccination. The receptor's source is a human donor with glioblastoma. For the CDR3, the sequence is CASGPFDGETQYF. The DNA reads as follows: TGTGCCAGTGGGCCCTTCGATGGAGAGACCCAGTACTTC.